The sequence of this TCR beta chain was determined in a study of shared clonotypes between healthy human individuals. The deep-level immunoSEQ assay was used. Repertoires were generated with immunoSEQ multiplex PCR, while TCRdb's copy carries only in-frame clones and drops some. The table has 2 million to 3 million clones, around nine tenths seen once; the top ten hold under 0.15%. Of note for this clone: Its antigen is unknown.

Study donors comprised healthy, HIV-negative adults devoid of recent acute infection or vaccination. Splitting the CD4+ cells yielded a CD45RA+ naive subset and a CD45RA-negative memory subset. Study results and caveats: Naive CD4 clonotypes overlapped across a few donors at about 5.3%.

The sequencing input was naive CD4+ T cells sorted from blood. As for subset: CD45RA+ positively selected. The receptor was isolated from a man younger than 35 in good health.

CDR3 DNA: TGTGCCAGTAGTATAGATCCGACCCGGGGAAACACTGAAGCTTTCTTT. Translation gives CASSIDPTRGNTEAFF. The chain has TRBV19 and TRBJ1-1; D is unresolved. Trimming removed 0 bases at V and 2 bases at J, with 13 bases between. CDR1 LNHDA and CDR2 SQIVND come from the germline V gene (reference sequence). The length of the CDR3 is 16 residues.